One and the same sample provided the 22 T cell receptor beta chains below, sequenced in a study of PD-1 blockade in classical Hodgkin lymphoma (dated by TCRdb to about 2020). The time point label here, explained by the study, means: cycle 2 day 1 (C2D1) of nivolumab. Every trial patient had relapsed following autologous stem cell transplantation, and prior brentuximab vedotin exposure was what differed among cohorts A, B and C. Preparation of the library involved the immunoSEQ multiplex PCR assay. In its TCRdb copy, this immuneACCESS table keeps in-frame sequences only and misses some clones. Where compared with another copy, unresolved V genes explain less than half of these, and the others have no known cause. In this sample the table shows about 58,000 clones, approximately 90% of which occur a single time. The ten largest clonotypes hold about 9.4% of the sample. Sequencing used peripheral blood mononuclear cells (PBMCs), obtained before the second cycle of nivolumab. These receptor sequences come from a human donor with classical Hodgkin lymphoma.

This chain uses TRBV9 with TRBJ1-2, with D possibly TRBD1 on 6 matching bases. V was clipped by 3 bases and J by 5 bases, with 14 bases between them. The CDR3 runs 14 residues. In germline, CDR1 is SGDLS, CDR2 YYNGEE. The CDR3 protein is CASSARGLGYGYTF. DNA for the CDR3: TGTGCCAGCAGCGCCCGGGGGCTGGGATATGGCTACACCTTC.

Here the CDR3 reads CASSPRQGVGDTQYF. The CDR3 nucleotides are TGTGCCAGCAGCCCCCGACAGGGGGTCGGTGATACGCAGTATTTT. The genes are TRBV13 and TRBJ2-3; 9 bases agree with TRBD1. Germline V gene data show CDR1 as PRHDT and CDR2 as FYEKMQ (reference sequence). The V segment lost 5 bases and the J segment 6 bases; nucleotides outside the gene matches: 9. This CDR3 is built from 15 residues. The variable domain in full, with the rest retrieved from reference TRBV13 and TRBJ2-3, is AAGVIQSPRHLIKEKRETATLKCYPIPRHDTVYWYQQGPGQDPQFLISFYEKMQSDKGSIPDRFSAQQFSDYHSELNMSSLELGDSALYFCASSPRQGVGDTQYFGPGTRLTVL.

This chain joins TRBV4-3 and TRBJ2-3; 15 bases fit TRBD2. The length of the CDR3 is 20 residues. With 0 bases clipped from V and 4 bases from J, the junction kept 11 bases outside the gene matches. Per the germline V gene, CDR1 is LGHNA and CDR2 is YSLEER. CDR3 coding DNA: TGCGCCAGCAGCCAAGATTGGAGGACTAGCGGGAGGGCCAGGGCAGATACGCAGTATTTT. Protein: CASSQDWRTSGRARADTQYF.

Written as DNA, the CDR3 is TGTGCCAGTAGTACGGACAGGGTTGAAACTAATGAAAAACTGTTTTTT. This gives the protein CASSTDRVETNEKLFF. The chain has TRBV19 and TRBJ1-4; 8 bases are shared with TRBD1. CDR3 length equals 16 residues. The J segment lost 1 base and the V segment lost 4 bases, leaving 5 bases of the junction unmatched. Germline V gives CDR1 LNHDA, CDR2 SQIVND (reference sequence).

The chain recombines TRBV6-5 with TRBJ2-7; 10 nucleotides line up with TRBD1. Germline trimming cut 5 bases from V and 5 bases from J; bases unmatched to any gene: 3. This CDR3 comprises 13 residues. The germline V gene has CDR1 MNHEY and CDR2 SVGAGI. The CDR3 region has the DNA TGTGCCAGCAGTGAGGGGACAGGGGACGAGCAGTACTTC. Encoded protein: CASSEGTGDEQYF.

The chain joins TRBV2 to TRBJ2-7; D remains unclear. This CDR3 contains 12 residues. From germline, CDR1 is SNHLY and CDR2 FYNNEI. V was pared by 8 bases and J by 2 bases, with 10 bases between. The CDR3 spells CASAQDTYEQYF. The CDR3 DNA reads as TGTGCCAGCGCGCAGGATACCTACGAGCAGTACTTC. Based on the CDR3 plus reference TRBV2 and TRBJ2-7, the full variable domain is EPEVTQTPSHQVTQMGQEVILRCVPISNHLYFYWYRQILGQKVEFLVSFYNNEISEKSEIFDDQFSVERPDGSNFTLKIRSTKLEDSAMYFCASAQDTYEQYFGPGTRLTVT.

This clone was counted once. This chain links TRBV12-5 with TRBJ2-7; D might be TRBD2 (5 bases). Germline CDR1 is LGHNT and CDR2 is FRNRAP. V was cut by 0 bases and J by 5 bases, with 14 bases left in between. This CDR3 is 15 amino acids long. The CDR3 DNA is TGTGCTAGTGGTTTGGTCCTCGGGGTGGACCACGAGCAGTACTTC. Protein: CASGLVLGVDHEQYF. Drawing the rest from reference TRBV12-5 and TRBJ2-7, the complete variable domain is DARVTQTPRHKVTEMGQEVTMRCQPILGHNTVFWYRQTMMQGLELLAYFRNRAPLDDSGMPKDRFSAEMPDATLATLKIQPSEPRDSAVYFCASGLVLGVDHEQYFGPGTRLTVT.

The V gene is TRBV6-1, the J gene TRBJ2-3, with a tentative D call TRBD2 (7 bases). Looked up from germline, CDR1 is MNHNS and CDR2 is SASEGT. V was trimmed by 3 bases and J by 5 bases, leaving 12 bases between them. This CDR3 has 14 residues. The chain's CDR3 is CASSDWGGQDTQYF. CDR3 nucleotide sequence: TGTGCCAGCAGTGATTGGGGGGGGCAAGATACGCAGTATTTT.

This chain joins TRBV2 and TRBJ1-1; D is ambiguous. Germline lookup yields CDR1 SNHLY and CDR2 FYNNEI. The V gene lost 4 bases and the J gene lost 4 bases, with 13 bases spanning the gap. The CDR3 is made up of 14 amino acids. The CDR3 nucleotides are TGTGCCAGCAGTGCTCATCATGGTGGCACTGAAGCTTTCTTT. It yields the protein CASSAHHGGTEAFF.

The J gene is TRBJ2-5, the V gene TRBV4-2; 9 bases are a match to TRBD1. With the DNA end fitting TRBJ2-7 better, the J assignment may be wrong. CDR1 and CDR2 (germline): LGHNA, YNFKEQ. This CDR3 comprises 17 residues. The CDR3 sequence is CASSQAVGDRVSYEQYF. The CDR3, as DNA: TGTGCCAGCAGCCAAGCGGTCGGGGACAGGGTCTCCTACGAGCAGTACTTC.

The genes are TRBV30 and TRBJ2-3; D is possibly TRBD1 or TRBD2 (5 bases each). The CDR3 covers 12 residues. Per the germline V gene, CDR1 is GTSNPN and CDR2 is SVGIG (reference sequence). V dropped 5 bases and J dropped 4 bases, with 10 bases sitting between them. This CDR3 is CAWGDGADTQYF. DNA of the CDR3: TGTGCCTGGGGGGACGGAGCAGATACGCAGTATTTT.

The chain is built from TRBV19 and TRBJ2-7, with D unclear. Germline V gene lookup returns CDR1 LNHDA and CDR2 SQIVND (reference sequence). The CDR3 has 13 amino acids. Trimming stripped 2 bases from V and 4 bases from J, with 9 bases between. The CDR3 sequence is CASSIPSPYEQYF. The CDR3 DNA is TGTGCCAGTAGTATACCGTCACCGTACGAGCAGTACTTC.

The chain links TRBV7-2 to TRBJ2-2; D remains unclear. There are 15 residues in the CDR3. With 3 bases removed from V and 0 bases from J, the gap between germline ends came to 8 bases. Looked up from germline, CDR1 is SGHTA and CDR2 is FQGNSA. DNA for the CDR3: TGTGCCAGCAGCTTTAGGGATTCGAACACCGGGGAGCTGTTTTTT. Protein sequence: CASSFRDSNTGELFF.

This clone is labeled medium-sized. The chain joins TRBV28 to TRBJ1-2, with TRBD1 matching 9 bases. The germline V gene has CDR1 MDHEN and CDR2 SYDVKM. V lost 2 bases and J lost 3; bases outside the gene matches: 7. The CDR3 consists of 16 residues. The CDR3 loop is CASSLTGTGIYYGYTF. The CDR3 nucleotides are TGTGCCAGCAGTTTAACAGGGACAGGGATCTACTATGGCTACACCTTC.

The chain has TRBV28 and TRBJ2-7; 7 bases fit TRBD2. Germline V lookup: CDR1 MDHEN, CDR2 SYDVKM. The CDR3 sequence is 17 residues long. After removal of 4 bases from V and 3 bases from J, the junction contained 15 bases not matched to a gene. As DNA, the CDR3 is TGTGCCAGCAGTTCGACTCCGATAGGGAGGGGTTTCTACGAGCAGTACTTC. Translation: CASSSTPIGRGFYEQYF. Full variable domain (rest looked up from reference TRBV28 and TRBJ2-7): DVKVTQSSRYLVKRTGEKVFLECVQDMDHENMFWYRQDPGLGLRLIYFSYDVKMKEKGDIPEGYSVSREKKERFSLILESASTNQTSMYLCASSSTPIGRGFYEQYFGPGTRLTVT.

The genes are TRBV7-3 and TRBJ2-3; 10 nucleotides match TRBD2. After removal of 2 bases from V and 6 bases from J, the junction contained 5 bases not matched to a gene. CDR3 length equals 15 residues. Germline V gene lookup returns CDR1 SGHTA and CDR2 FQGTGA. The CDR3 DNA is TGTGCCAGCAGCTTATTGGGACTAGCGAGGGATACGCAGTATTTT. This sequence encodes CASSLLGLARDTQYF.

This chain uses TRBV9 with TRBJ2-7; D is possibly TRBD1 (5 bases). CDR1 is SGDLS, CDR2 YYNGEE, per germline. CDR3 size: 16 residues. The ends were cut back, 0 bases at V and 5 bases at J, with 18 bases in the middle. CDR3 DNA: TGTGCCAGCAGCGTAGAGGGGATGGACGATATCCACGAGCAGTACTTC. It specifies CASSVEGMDDIHEQYF.

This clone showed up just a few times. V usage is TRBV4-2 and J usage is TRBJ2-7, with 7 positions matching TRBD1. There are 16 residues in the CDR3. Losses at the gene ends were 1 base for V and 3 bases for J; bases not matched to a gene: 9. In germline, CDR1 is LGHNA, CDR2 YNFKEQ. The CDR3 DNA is TGTGCCAGCAGCCAAGCCTCTGACAGGGCCTACTACGAGCAGTACTTC. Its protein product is CASSQASDRAYYEQYF.

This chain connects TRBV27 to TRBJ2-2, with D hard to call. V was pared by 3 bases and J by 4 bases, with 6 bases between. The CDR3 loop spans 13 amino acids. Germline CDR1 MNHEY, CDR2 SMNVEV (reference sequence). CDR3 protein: CASSFMPTGELFF. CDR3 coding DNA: TGTGCCAGCAGTTTTATGCCCACCGGGGAGCTGTTTTTT.

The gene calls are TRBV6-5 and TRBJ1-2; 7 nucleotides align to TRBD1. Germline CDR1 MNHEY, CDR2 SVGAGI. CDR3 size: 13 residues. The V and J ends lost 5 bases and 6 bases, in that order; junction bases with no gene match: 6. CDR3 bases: TGTGCCAGCAGTCCACAGGGGAGCCATGGCTACACCTTC. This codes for CASSPQGSHGYTF.

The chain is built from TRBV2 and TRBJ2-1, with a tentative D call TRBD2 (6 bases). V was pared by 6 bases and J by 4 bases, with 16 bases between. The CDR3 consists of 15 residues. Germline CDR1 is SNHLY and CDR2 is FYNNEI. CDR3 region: CASSPWGVEYNEQFF. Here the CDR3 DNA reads TGTGCCAGCAGCCCCTGGGGGGTGGAGTACAATGAGCAGTTCTTC. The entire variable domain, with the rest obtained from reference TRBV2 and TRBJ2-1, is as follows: EPEVTQTPSHQVTQMGQEVILRCVPISNHLYFYWYRQILGQKVEFLVSFYNNEISEKSEIFDDQFSVERPDGSNFTLKIRSTKLEDSAMYFCASSPWGVEYNEQFFGPGTRLTVL.

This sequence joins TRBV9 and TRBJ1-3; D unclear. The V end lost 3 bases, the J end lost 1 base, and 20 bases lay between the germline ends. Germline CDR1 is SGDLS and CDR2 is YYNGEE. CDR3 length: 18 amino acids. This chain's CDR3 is CASSAATIVQGSGNTIYF. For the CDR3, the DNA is TGTGCCAGCAGCGCCGCGACGATCGTCCAAGGATCTGGAAACACCATATATTTT.